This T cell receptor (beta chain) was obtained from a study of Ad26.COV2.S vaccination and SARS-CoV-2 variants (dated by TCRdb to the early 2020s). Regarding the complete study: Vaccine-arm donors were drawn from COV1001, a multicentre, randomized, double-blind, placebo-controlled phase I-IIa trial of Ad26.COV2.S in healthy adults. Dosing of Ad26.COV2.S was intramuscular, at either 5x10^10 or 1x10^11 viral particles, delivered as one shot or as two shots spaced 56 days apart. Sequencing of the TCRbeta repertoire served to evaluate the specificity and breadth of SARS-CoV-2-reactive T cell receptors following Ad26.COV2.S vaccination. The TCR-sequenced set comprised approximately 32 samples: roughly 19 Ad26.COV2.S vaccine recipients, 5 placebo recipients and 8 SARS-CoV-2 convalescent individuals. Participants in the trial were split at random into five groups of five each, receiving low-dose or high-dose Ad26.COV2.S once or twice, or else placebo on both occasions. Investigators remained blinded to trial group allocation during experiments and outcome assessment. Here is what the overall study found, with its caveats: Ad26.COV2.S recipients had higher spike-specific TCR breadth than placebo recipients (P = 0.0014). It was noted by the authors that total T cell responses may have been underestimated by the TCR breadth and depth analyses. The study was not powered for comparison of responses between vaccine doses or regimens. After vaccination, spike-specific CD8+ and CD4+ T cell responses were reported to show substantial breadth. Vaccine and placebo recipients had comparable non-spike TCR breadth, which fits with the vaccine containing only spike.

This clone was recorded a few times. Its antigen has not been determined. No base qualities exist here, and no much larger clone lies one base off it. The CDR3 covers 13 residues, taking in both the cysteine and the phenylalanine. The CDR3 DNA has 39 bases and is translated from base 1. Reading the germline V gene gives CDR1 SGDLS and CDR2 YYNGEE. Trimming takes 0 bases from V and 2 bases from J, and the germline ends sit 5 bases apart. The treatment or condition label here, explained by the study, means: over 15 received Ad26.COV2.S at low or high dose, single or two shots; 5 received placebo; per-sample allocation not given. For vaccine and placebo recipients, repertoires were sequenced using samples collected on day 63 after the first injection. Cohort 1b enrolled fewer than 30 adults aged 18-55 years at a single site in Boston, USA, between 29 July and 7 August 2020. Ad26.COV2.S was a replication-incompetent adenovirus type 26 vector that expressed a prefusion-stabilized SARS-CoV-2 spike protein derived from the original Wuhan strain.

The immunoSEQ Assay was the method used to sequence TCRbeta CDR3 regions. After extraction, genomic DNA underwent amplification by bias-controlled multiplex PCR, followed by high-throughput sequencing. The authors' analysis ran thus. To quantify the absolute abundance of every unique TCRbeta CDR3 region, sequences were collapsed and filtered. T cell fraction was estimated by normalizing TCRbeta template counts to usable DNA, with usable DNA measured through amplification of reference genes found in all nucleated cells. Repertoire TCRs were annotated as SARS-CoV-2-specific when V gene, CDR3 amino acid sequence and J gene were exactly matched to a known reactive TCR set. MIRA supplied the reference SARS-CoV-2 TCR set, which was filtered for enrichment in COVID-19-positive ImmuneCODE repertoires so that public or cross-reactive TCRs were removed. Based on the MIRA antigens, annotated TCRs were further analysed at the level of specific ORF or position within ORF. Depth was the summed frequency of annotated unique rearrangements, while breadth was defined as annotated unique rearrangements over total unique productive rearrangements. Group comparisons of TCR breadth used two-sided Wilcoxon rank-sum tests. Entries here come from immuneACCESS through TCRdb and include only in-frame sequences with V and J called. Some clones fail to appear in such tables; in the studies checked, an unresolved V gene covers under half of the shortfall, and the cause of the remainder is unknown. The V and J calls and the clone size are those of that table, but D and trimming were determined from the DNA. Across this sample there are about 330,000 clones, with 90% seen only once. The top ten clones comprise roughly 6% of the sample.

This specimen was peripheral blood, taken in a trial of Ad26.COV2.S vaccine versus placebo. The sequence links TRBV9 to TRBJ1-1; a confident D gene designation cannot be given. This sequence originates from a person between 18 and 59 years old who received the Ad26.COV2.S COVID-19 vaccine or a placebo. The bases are TGTGCCAGCAGCGTAGAGATCAACACTGAAGCTTTCTTT. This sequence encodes CASSVEINTEAFF.